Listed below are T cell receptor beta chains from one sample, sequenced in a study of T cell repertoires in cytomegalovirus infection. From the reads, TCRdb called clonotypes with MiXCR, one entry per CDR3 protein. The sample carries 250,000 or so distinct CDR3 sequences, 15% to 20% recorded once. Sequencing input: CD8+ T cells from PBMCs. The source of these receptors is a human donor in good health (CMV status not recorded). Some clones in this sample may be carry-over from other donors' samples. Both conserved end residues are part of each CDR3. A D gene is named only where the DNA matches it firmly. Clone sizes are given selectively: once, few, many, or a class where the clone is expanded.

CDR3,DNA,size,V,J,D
CASSYSINRFSAGWNTEAFF,TGTGCCAGCAGTTACTCGATTAATCGGTTCAGCGCGGGGTGGAACACTGAAGCTTTCTTT,many,TRBV6-2/TRBV6-3,TRBJ1-1,NA
CASTSGDRGPYEQYF,TGTGCCAGCACCTCCGGGGACAGGGGGCCCTACGAGCAGTACTTC,many,TRBV7-6,TRBJ2-7,TRBD1
CASSYGFRDRSNSPLHF,TGTGCCAGCAGTTACGGATTTCGAGACAGATCGAATTCACCCCTCCACTTT,many,TRBV6-5,TRBJ1-6,NA
CASSSGGGKLFF,TGTGCCAGCAGCTCCGGGGGAGGAAAACTGTTTTTT,many,TRBV7-8,TRBJ1-4,NA
CASSLNLAGDTDTQYF,TGTGCCAGCAGCCTAAACTTAGCGGGGGACACAGATACGCAGTATTTT,many,TRBV28,TRBJ2-3,TRBD2
CASSLVMGAGYEQYF,TGTGCCAGCAGTTTAGTGATGGGGGCAGGCTACGAGCAGTACTTC,many,TRBV12-3/TRBV12-4,TRBJ2-7,NA
CASSYARAPYNEQFF,TGTGCCAGCAGTTACGCCAGGGCACCCTACAATGAGCAGTTCTTC,few,TRBV6-2/TRBV6-3,TRBJ2-1,NA
CASSTGTSGGANTGELFF,TGTGCCAGCAGCACCGGGACTAGCGGGGGGGCAAACACCGGGGAGCTGTTTTTT,NA,TRBV7-6,TRBJ2-2,TRBD2
CASSPVWALVEEQYF,TGTGCCAGCAGCCCCGTGTGGGCACTCGTCGAAGAGCAGTACTTC,NA,TRBV28,TRBJ2-7,NA
CASRSWAGGYYGYTF,TGTGCCAGCAGGAGTTGGGCAGGGGGCTACTATGGCTACACCTTC,NA,TRBV6-5,TRBJ1-2,TRBD1
CASSSQGSNEKLFF,TGTGCCAGCAGTTCACAGGGGAGTAATGAAAAACTGTTTTTT,many,TRBV28,TRBJ1-4,TRBD1
CASSGDTAYEQYF,TGTGCCAGCAGTGGGGACACCGCCTACGAGCAGTACTTC,few,TRBV6-2/TRBV6-3,TRBJ2-7,NA
CASSSDVFSGNTIYF,TGTGCCAGCAGTTCCGACGTCTTCTCTGGAAACACCATATATTTT,NA,TRBV12-3/TRBV12-4,TRBJ1-3,NA
CASRAAENPDTGELFF,TGTGCCAGCAGGGCAGCCGAAAACCCTGACACCGGGGAGCTGTTTTTT,NA,TRBV2,TRBJ2-2,NA
CAISDRTVGTEAFF,TGTGCCATCAGTGATCGGACAGTTGGTACTGAAGCTTTCTTT,few,TRBV10-3,TRBJ1-1,NA